This TCR beta chain was sequenced during a study of T-cell memory formation after mild COVID-19. As for the study in general: The TCR clusters were mostly specific to one donor.

Concerning this clonotype itself: What it recognizes is unknown. It may be a read error: a sequence one base away is much more abundant.

Constant-segment primers and 5'RACE yielded cDNA libraries for TCR alpha and TCR beta, each carrying sample barcodes and UMIs. TCRdb recomputed calls from the 5' RACE reads with MiXCR, one row per CDR3 protein. This sample has some 100,000 distinct CDR3 sequences, with 11% found just once. Study results and limitations: Contracting clones from day 15 to 85 had balanced CD4/CD8; later expanders favoured CD4+.

Input material: PBMCs or a T cell subset sorted from them (not recorded which). The clonotype comes from a young man who had mild COVID-19 (a few samples of this study predate the infection). Cell type and time point are not known.

The CDR3 sequence: CASSLAVNYGYTF. As DNA, the CDR3 is TGTGCCAGCAGCTTAGCGGTGAACTATGGCTACACCTTC. This sequence joins TRBV7-9 and TRBJ1-2, with D uncertain. CDR1 and CDR2 (germline): SEHNR, FQNEAQ (reference sequence). The CDR3 has 13 residues. Trimming removed 0 bases from V and 2 bases from J, with 4 bases in between.